Below, 10 T cell receptor beta chains from the same sample are listed, as sequenced in a study of cytomegalovirus exposure and HLA in healthy donors. Researchers ran the PCR with 60 Vbeta and 13 Jbeta primers. Repertoires were generated with immunoSEQ multiplex PCR, while TCRdb's copy carries only in-frame clones and drops some. The data show 110,000 or so clones, with 70% to 85% seen just once and 11% held by the top ten. Material for sequencing was PBMCs. The receptors come from a woman aged 45 to 65 in good health and CMV-seropositive.

J is TRBJ1-2 and V is TRBV5-1; 7 nucleotides line up with TRBD1. The junction had 4 bases not matched to a gene; V was cut back by 3 bases and J by 5 bases. This CDR3 contains 13 residues. Germline V lookup: CDR1 SGHRS, CDR2 YFSETQ. In DNA, the CDR3 is TGCGCCAGCAGCTCTGGACAGGCGTATGGCTACACCTTC. Its translation: CASSSGQAYGYTF.

The J gene is TRBJ1-2, the V gene TRBV19; TRBD1 might be the D (5 bases). The CDR3 contains 15 residues. The germline V and J ends were trimmed by 5 bases and 7 bases, with 20 bases remaining between them. The germline CDR1 and CDR2 sequences are LNHDA and SQIVND (reference sequence). CDR3 amino acids: CASSGAGRLVGGYTF. In nucleotides, the CDR3 is TGTGCCAGTAGTGGGGCAGGAAGACTCGTGGGTGGCTACACCTTC. The full variable domain, completed using reference TRBV19 and TRBJ1-2, is DGGITQSPKYLFRKEGQNVTLSCEQNLNHDAMYWYRQDPGQGLRLIYYSQIVNDFQKGDIAEGYSVSREKKESFPLTVTSAQKNPTAFYLCASSGAGRLVGGYTFGSGTRLTVV.

V and J are TRBV7-9 and TRBJ2-7; 9 bases map to TRBD2. The CDR3 runs to 15 residues. CDR1 SEHNR and CDR2 FQNEAQ come from the germline V gene (reference sequence). The J segment lost 5 bases and the V segment lost 0 bases, leaving 5 bases of the junction unmatched. The CDR3 DNA reads as TGTGCCAGCAGCTTAGCCCTTGGACTAGCGCACGAGCAGTACTTC. Its translation is CASSLALGLAHEQYF.

The chain recombines TRBV9 with TRBJ2-3; TRBD1 matches at 9 bases. Per the germline V gene, CDR1 is SGDLS and CDR2 is YYNGEE. The CDR3 loop spans 15 amino acids. J was trimmed by 5 bases and V by 0 bases; bases with no gene match: 4. The CDR3 reads CASSVVGQGKDTQYF. DNA of the CDR3: TGTGCCAGCAGCGTAGTGGGACAGGGCAAAGATACGCAGTATTTT.

The chain recombines TRBV7-2 with TRBJ2-7; maybe TRBD1 (5 bases). V was trimmed by 4 bases and J by 0 bases, leaving 13 bases between them. CDR3 length: 15 amino acids. Germline loops: CDR1 SGHTA, CDR2 FQGNSA. The CDR3 DNA reads as TGTGCCAGCAGCTCAATGACAGTGAGCTCCTACGAGCAGTACTTC. The encoded protein is CASSSMTVSSYEQYF. The full variable domain, completed using reference TRBV7-2 and TRBJ2-7, is GAGVSQSPSNKVTEKGKDVELRCDPISGHTALYWYRQSLGQGLEFLIYFQGNSAPDKSGLPSDRFSAERTGGSVSTLTIQRTQQEDSAVYLCASSSMTVSSYEQYFGPGTRLTVT.

This clone showed up just a few times. This chain's CDR3 is CASSDSGGQDGYTF. The CDR3 DNA reads TGTGCCAGCAGTGACTCAGGGGGACAGGATGGCTACACCTTC. J is TRBJ1-2 and V is TRBV6-4; TRBD1 aligns across 8 bases. The CDR3 has 14 residues. V was pared by 0 bases and J by 6 bases, with 3 bases of the junction left unmatched. Germline lookup yields CDR1 MRHNA and CDR2 SNTAGT.

This rearrangement joins TRBV7-9 to TRBJ2-3; no reliable D call. Germline loops: CDR1 SEHNR, CDR2 FQNEAQ (reference sequence). The germline V and J ends were trimmed by 1 base and 0 bases, with 8 bases remaining between them. CDR3 length: 15 residues. Here the CDR3 reads CASSLGFRSTDTQYF. The DNA for the CDR3 is TGTGCCAGCAGCTTAGGTTTCAGAAGCACAGATACGCAGTATTTT.

This chain links TRBV30 with TRBJ2-1; TRBD2 aligns across 10 bases. After removal of 2 bases from V and 4 bases from J, the junction contained 2 bases not matched to a gene. CDR1 GTSNPN and CDR2 SVGIG come from the germline V gene (reference sequence). This CDR3 has 14 residues. CDR3 region: CAWSPLAGYNEQFF. In nucleotides, the CDR3 is TGTGCCTGGAGTCCACTAGCGGGGTACAATGAGCAGTTCTTC.

The V and J genes are TRBV4-2 and TRBJ2-2, with a possible D match to TRBD2 (6 bases). The CDR3 extends over 16 amino acids. From germline, CDR1 is LGHNA and CDR2 YNFKEQ. The ends were cut back, 1 base at V and 1 base at J, with 10 bases in the middle. In DNA, the CDR3 is TGTGCCAGCAGCCAAGGGGCTAGCGTGAACACCGGGGAGCTGTTTTTT. The encoded protein is CASSQGASVNTGELFF.

The genes are TRBV7-2 and TRBJ2-5; 7 bases line up with TRBD2. The CDR3 spans 16 residues. The V segment lost 3 bases and the J segment 5 bases; nucleotides outside the gene matches: 12. Germline V gene lookup returns CDR1 SGHTA and CDR2 FQGNSA. The DNA of the CDR3 is TGTGCCAGCAGCTTGGCGACTAGCTCCACGGGGGAGACCCAGTACTTC. It encodes CASSLATSSTGETQYF. The entire variable domain, with the rest obtained from reference TRBV7-2 and TRBJ2-5, is as follows: GAGVSQSPSNKVTEKGKDVELRCDPISGHTALYWYRQSLGQGLEFLIYFQGNSAPDKSGLPSDRFSAERTGGSVSTLTIQRTQQEDSAVYLCASSLATSSTGETQYFGPGTRLLVL.